The rows below give T cell receptor beta chains drawn from one sample of a study of pediatric ulcerative colitis. Libraries were prepared by immunoSEQ multiplex PCR; TCRdb keeps only in-frame clonotypes and omits some of them. The sample contains about 36,000 clones, approximately 82% of which appear only once. Sequencing was done on a sample of blood. The receptors stem from a girl aged 5-17 years with moderate ulcerative colitis. The CDR3 runs from the conserved cysteine through the conserved F or W. The order of the fields is CDR3 protein, CDR3 DNA, V gene, D gene, clone size, J gene. D genes are given only for firm matches. Rows give clone size only sometimes, using once, few, many, or a class for an expanded clone.

cdr3_aa: CASSLEQLNEQFF
cdr3_nt: TGCGCCAGCAGCTTGGAACAGCTAAATGAGCAGTTCTTC
v_call: TRBV5-1
d_call: NA
clone_size: NA
j_call: TRBJ2-1

cdr3_aa: CASSLGREGREQYF
cdr3_nt: TGTGCCAGCAGCTTAGGGAGGGAGGGGAGGGAGCAGTACTTC
v_call: TRBV7-2
d_call: TRBD2
clone_size: NA
j_call: TRBJ2-7

cdr3_aa: CASSVLPRITGTDNEQFF
cdr3_nt: TGTGCCAGCAGCGTCCTACCCAGAATTACCGGGACAGACAATGAGCAGTTCTTC
v_call: TRBV9
d_call: TRBD1
clone_size: NA
j_call: TRBJ2-1

cdr3_aa: CASSSTSGTSERRTQYF
cdr3_nt: TGTGCCAGCAGTTCCACCTCCGGGACTAGCGAACGGCGGACCCAGTACTTC
v_call: TRBV28
d_call: TRBD2
clone_size: NA
j_call: TRBJ2-5

cdr3_aa: CASSPYGQQVTDTQYF
cdr3_nt: TGCGCCAGCAGCCCCTACGGACAGCAAGTCACAGATACGCAGTATTTT
v_call: TRBV4-1
d_call: NA
clone_size: NA
j_call: TRBJ2-3

cdr3_aa: CASSIGWNEQFF
cdr3_nt: TGTGCCAGTAGTATAGGCTGGAATGAGCAGTTCTTC
v_call: TRBV19
d_call: NA
clone_size: many
j_call: TRBJ2-1

cdr3_aa: CASSGIRAGELFF
cdr3_nt: TGTGCCAGCAGTGGGATCCGGGCCGGGGAGCTGTTTTTT
v_call: TRBV6-1
d_call: NA
clone_size: NA
j_call: TRBJ2-2

cdr3_aa: CASSEPRTGTLYNEQFF
cdr3_nt: TGTGCCAGCAGTGAACCCCGGACAGGGACCCTATACAATGAGCAGTTCTTC
v_call: TRBV6-1
d_call: TRBD1
clone_size: NA
j_call: TRBJ2-1

cdr3_aa: CASIPSGQGSGGELFF
cdr3_nt: TGTGCCAGCATCCCATCGGGGCAGGGGAGCGGCGGGGAGCTGTTTTTT
v_call: TRBV7-9
d_call: NA
clone_size: NA
j_call: TRBJ2-2

cdr3_aa: CASSPRSVGGPYEQYF
cdr3_nt: TGTGCCAGCAGCCCGAGATCCGTGGGCGGCCCCTACGAGCAGTACTTC
v_call: TRBV7-5
d_call: NA
clone_size: NA
j_call: TRBJ2-7

cdr3_aa: CASSDLITPRGGNQPQHF
cdr3_nt: TGTGCCAGCAGTGATTTGATAACTCCCAGGGGCGGAAATCAGCCCCAGCATTTT
v_call: TRBV6-1
d_call: NA
clone_size: few
j_call: TRBJ1-5

cdr3_aa: CASSVSGGIYEQYF
cdr3_nt: TGTGCCAGCAGTGTGTCGGGGGGCATCTACGAGCAGTACTTC
v_call: TRBV2
d_call: NA
clone_size: NA
j_call: TRBJ2-7

cdr3_aa: CASSLNRIQQYF
cdr3_nt: TGCGCCAGCAGCCTAAACAGGATCCAGCAGTACTTC
v_call: TRBV10-1
d_call: NA
clone_size: NA
j_call: TRBJ2-7

cdr3_aa: CASSPGTGPGTEAFF
cdr3_nt: TGTGCCAGCAGTCCCGGGACAGGTCCGGGCACTGAAGCTTTCTTT
v_call: TRBV2
d_call: TRBD1
clone_size: NA
j_call: TRBJ1-1

cdr3_aa: CASSLVNGNTEAFF
cdr3_nt: TGTGCCAGCAGCTTAGTCAACGGGAACACTGAAGCTTTCTTT
v_call: TRBV5-6
d_call: NA
clone_size: NA
j_call: TRBJ1-1

cdr3_aa: CASSPSGNLGYGYTF
cdr3_nt: TGCGCCAGCAGCCCCTCAGGGAATTTGGGTTATGGCTACACCTTC
v_call: TRBV5-1
d_call: NA
clone_size: NA
j_call: TRBJ1-2

cdr3_aa: CASLLAANTGELFF
cdr3_nt: TGTGCCAGCCTTCTAGCGGCGAACACCGGGGAGCTGTTTTTT
v_call: TRBV27
d_call: TRBD2
clone_size: NA
j_call: TRBJ2-2

cdr3_aa: CASSSFGVSGANVLTF
cdr3_nt: TGCGCCAGCAGCTCTTTCGGGGTCTCTGGGGCCAACGTCCTGACTTTC
v_call: TRBV5-1
d_call: NA
clone_size: NA
j_call: TRBJ2-6

cdr3_aa: CASSLGLAEQFF
cdr3_nt: TGTGCCAGCAGCTTAGGACTAGCGGAGCAGTTCTTC
v_call: TRBV11-2
d_call: TRBD2
clone_size: NA
j_call: TRBJ2-1

cdr3_aa: CSVEARANTGELFF
cdr3_nt: TGCAGCGTTGAGGCCAGGGCGAACACCGGGGAGCTGTTTTTT
v_call: TRBV29-1
d_call: NA
clone_size: once
j_call: TRBJ2-2

cdr3_aa: CASSPARQVAESYEQYF
cdr3_nt: TGTGCCAGCAGCCCGGCGCGGCAAGTAGCGGAGTCCTACGAGCAGTACTTC
v_call: TRBV7-9
d_call: NA
clone_size: NA
j_call: TRBJ2-7

cdr3_aa: CASSGFPGLAGEGYAKNIQYF
cdr3_nt: TGTGCCAGTAGTGGGTTTCCGGGACTAGCGGGGGAAGGGTATGCCAAAAACATTCAGTACTTC
v_call: TRBV19
d_call: TRBD2
clone_size: NA
j_call: TRBJ2-4

cdr3_aa: CASRAGASTDTQYF
cdr3_nt: TGCGCCAGCAGAGCGGGAGCTAGCACAGATACGCAGTATTTT
v_call: TRBV5-1
d_call: TRBD2
clone_size: NA
j_call: TRBJ2-3

cdr3_aa: CATSRDRASTPYEQYF
cdr3_nt: TGTGCCACCAGCAGAGATAGGGCATCCACCCCCTACGAGCAGTACTTC
v_call: TRBV15
d_call: NA
clone_size: NA
j_call: TRBJ2-7

cdr3_aa: CASSRTGRNTEAFF
cdr3_nt: TGTGCCAGCAGCCGGACAGGGAGGAACACTGAAGCTTTCTTT
v_call: TRBV7-9
d_call: TRBD1
clone_size: NA
j_call: TRBJ1-1

cdr3_aa: CAWSVGSSYNEQFF
cdr3_nt: TGTGCCTGGAGTGTTGGTAGCTCCTACAATGAGCAGTTCTTC
v_call: TRBV30
d_call: NA
clone_size: NA
j_call: TRBJ2-1

cdr3_aa: CASRGTLGMLMQPQHF
cdr3_nt: TGTGCCAGCAGGGGGACCTTAGGAATGCTTATGCAGCCCCAGCATTTT
v_call: TRBV2
d_call: NA
clone_size: once
j_call: TRBJ1-5

cdr3_aa: CASSFLDRLDTGELFF
cdr3_nt: TGTGCCAGCAGTTTCCTCGACAGGCTTGACACCGGGGAGCTGTTTTTT
v_call: TRBV27
d_call: NA
clone_size: NA
j_call: TRBJ2-2

cdr3_aa: CATSRAGAGPTEAFF
cdr3_nt: TGTGCCACCAGCAGAGCCGGGGCGGGACCCACTGAAGCTTTCTTT
v_call: TRBV15
d_call: NA
clone_size: NA
j_call: TRBJ1-1

cdr3_aa: CATSGRSSGANVLTF
cdr3_nt: TGTGCCACCAGCGGAAGGAGTTCTGGGGCCAACGTCCTGACTTTC
v_call: TRBV15
d_call: NA
clone_size: NA
j_call: TRBJ2-6

cdr3_aa: CASSFDRRNEKLFF
cdr3_nt: TGTGCCAGCAGTTTTGACAGGCGGAATGAAAAACTGTTTTTT
v_call: TRBV7-2
d_call: NA
clone_size: NA
j_call: TRBJ1-4